The 21 T cell receptor beta chains listed next were all sequenced from one sample in a study of T-cell reconstitution after alpha-beta-depleted transplantation in children. The library targeted TCRbeta and was prepared with unique molecular identifiers. TCRdb re-called the PCR reads with MiXCR, one entry per CDR3 protein. The sample records about 640,000 distinct CDR3 sequences, around a sixth being singletons. The sample in question was PBMCs from the stem cell graft donor, obtained from the stem cell graft. The receptor source for this set is a human donor who donated a stem cell graft to a child with acute myeloid leukemia.

The rearrangement uses TRBV7-2 and TRBJ1-6, with D possibly being TRBD1 (6 bases). The germline gives CDR1 SGHTA, CDR2 FQGNSA. The CDR3 contains 14 residues. The V and J ends lost 10 bases and 7 bases respectively, with 17 bases between them. CDR3 region: CATQQGGGNSPLHF. CDR3 coding DNA: TGTGCCACCCAACAGGGTGGTGGGAATTCACCCCTCCACTTT. The whole variable domain, filled in from reference TRBV7-2 and TRBJ1-6, reads GAGVSQSPSNKVTEKGKDVELRCDPISGHTALYWYRQSLGQGLEFLIYFQGNSAPDKSGLPSDRFSAERTGGSVSTLTIQRTQQEDSAVYLCATQQGGGNSPLHFGNGTRLTVT.

On this clonotype: It may be a read error: a sequence one base away is much more abundant. The CDR3 protein is CASSLQGGRIGEEFF. CDR3 nucleotide sequence: TGTGCCAGCAGCTTACAGGGCGGGAGGATCGGTGAGGAGTTCTTC. This sequence joins TRBV7-3 and TRBJ2-1; the match to TRBD2 covers 8 bases. This CDR3 is built from 15 residues. Germline loops: CDR1 SGHTA, CDR2 FQGTGA.

The chain is built from TRBV7-3 and TRBJ2-1, with 7 bases aligning to TRBD2. V lost 2 bases, J lost 6 bases, and 13 bases stayed unmatched. CDR1 and CDR2 from the germline V gene are SGHTA and FQGTGA. CDR3 length equals 17 residues. This CDR3 is CASSLAPGGAGSNEQFF. The CDR3 DNA reads TGTGCCAGCAGCTTAGCCCCCGGGGGAGCGGGGTCCAATGAGCAGTTCTTC. Supplemented by reference TRBV7-3 and TRBJ2-1, the full variable domain reads GAGVSQTPSNKVTEKGKYVELRCDPISGHTALYWYRQSLGQGPEFLIYFQGTGAADDSGLPNDRFFAVRPEGSVSTLKIQRTERGDSAVYLCASSLAPGGAGSNEQFFGPGTRLTVL.

The J gene is TRBJ1-4, the V gene TRBV7-2; no definite D call. The CDR3 consists of 13 residues. With 1 base removed from V and 15 bases from J, the gap between germline ends came to 15 bases. Per the germline V gene, CDR1 is SGHTA and CDR2 is FQGNSA. CDR3 in amino acids: CASSLELDRRVFF. The CDR3 DNA reads TGTGCCAGCAGCTTAGAATTAGACCGTCGTGTGTTTTTT. Drawing the rest from reference TRBV7-2 and TRBJ1-4, the complete variable domain is GAGVSQSPSNKVTEKGKDVELRCDPISGHTALYWYRQSLGQGLEFLIYFQGNSAPDKSGLPSDRFSAERTGGSVSTLTIQRTQQEDSAVYLCASSLELDRRVFFGSGTQLSVL.

The chain couples TRBV20-1 to TRBJ2-2; D is possibly TRBD1 (6 bases). The germline gives CDR1 DFQATT, CDR2 SNEGSKA (reference sequence). CDR3 length equals 15 residues. Trimming left V 3 bases short and J 4 bases short, with 15 bases between. For the CDR3, the DNA is TGCAGTGCTAGTCTCGGACAGACCCCCACCGGGGAGCTGTTTTTT. Translated: CSASLGQTPTGELFF.

About this clonotype itself: At one boundary the junction diverges from the germline segment, which might be a read error. The chain carries TRBV12-3 or TRBV12-4 and TRBJ2-2; D is uncertain. This CDR3 comprises 12 residues. This CDR3 reads CASSLAEGELFF. The CDR3 coding sequence is TGTGCCAGCAGCTTAGCAGAGGGGGAGCTGTTTTTT.

This clonotype was detected only a few times. The CDR3 spells CSASGWTAGNQPQHF. CDR3 bases: TGCAGTGCTAGCGGTTGGACAGCGGGCAATCAGCCCCAGCATTTT. The V call is TRBV20-1, the J call TRBJ1-5; D may be TRBD1 (6 bases). Germline V gene lookup returns CDR1 DFQATT and CDR2 SNEGSKA (reference sequence). The CDR3 spans 15 residues. V lost 3 bases, J lost 2 bases, and 14 bases lay in between.

There are many counts of this clonotype. This rearrangement joins TRBV10-3 to TRBJ2-7; D unresolved. The CDR3 is made up of 12 amino acids. The germline gives CDR1 ENHRY, CDR2 SYGVKD. Trimming pared 2 bases from V and 9 bases from J, leaving 11 bases between. CDR3 amino acids: CAISERDGRQYV. CDR3 nucleotides: TGTGCCATCAGTGAGAGGGATGGTCGGCAGTACGTC.

This clonotype was seen repeatedly, ten times or more. The rearrangement joins TRBV29-1 to TRBJ2-5; 12 bases are a match to TRBD1. This CDR3 contains 17 residues. The ends lost 4 bases at V and 4 bases at J; junction bases unmatched: 13. In germline, CDR1 is SQVTM, CDR2 ANQGSEA. DNA for the CDR3: TGCAGCGTTGGGGGAGGGGACAGGGGGCGAATTATAGAGACCCAGTACTTC. Its translation is CSVGGGDRGRIIETQYF. The entire variable domain, with the rest obtained from reference TRBV29-1 and TRBJ2-5, is as follows: SAVISQKPSRDICQRGTSLTIQCQVDSQVTMMFWYRQQPGQSLTLIATANQGSEATYESGFVIDKFPISRPNLTFSTLTVSNMSPEDSSIYLCSVGGGDRGRIIETQYFGPGTRLLVL.

The sample holds a few counts of this clonotype. The V call is TRBV28, the J call TRBJ2-1; perhaps TRBD1 as D (6 bases). The CDR3 runs to 14 residues. CDR1 and CDR2 (germline): MDHEN, SYDVKM. Deletions cut 2 bases from V and 6 bases from J, with 11 bases between. The CDR3 nucleotides are TGTGCCAGCAGTTTAGGGACATTCCTCAATGAGCAGTTCTTC. It translates to CASSLGTFLNEQFF.

This clonotype has at least ten counts. The rearrangement links TRBV20-1 to TRBJ1-5; D not resolved. The ends were cut back, 1 base at V and 4 bases at J, with 17 bases in the middle. Germline V gene data show CDR1 as DFQATT and CDR2 as SNEGSKA (reference sequence). The CDR3 is made up of 16 amino acids. CDR3 region: CSARVGTQLKNQPQHF. The CDR3 nucleotides are TGCAGTGCTAGAGTCGGTACGCAGCTAAAAAATCAGCCCCAGCATTTT.

This clonotype was picked up many times. The chain has TRBV29-1 and TRBJ1-2; D perhaps matches TRBD1 (5 bases). This CDR3 is built from 14 residues. Trimming pared 3 bases from V and 2 bases from J, leaving 13 bases between. The V gene's germline CDR1 is SQVTM and CDR2 ANQGSEA. The CDR3 protein is CSVERRDLNYGYTF. The DNA of the CDR3 is TGCAGCGTTGAGAGGAGGGACCTAAACTATGGCTACACCTTC.

The rearrangement links TRBV20-1 to TRBJ2-3, with TRBD2 matching 9 bases. This CDR3 region has 15 residues. Germline loops: CDR1 DFQATT, CDR2 SNEGSKA (reference sequence). The J segment lost 4 bases and the V segment lost 6 bases, leaving 11 bases of the junction unmatched. The CDR3 reads CSATGTSWAPDTQYF. In DNA form, the CDR3 reads TGCAGTGCAACCGGGACTAGCTGGGCCCCAGATACGCAGTATTTT.

In its sample, this clonotype was seen many times. The V call is TRBV12-3 or TRBV12-4, the J call TRBJ1-2; 8 bases agree with TRBD1. The CDR3 loop spans 14 amino acids. V trimming: 7 bases; J trimming: 4 bases; junction bases outside the gene matches: 8. The CDR3 DNA sequence: TGTGCCAGCATCCGACAGGGGCCGCCCTATGGCTACACCTTC. Translated: CASIRQGPPYGYTF.

The rearrangement joins TRBV6-2 or TRBV6-3 to TRBJ1-1; D is unclear. The CDR3 consists of 15 residues. Germline CDR1 and CDR2: MNHEY and SVGEGT. Trimming cost V 2 bases and J 5 bases, with 15 bases left between them. The CDR3 bases are TGTGCCAGCAGTTACGAGACGCCAAAATTGACTGAAGCTTTCTTT. Amino acid sequence: CASSYETPKLTEAFF.

This clonotype was picked up many times. The J gene is TRBJ1-2, the V gene TRBV20-1, with 10 bases fitting TRBD1. The germline gives CDR1 DFQATT, CDR2 SNEGSKA (reference sequence). The length of the CDR3 is 15 residues. The ends lost 3 bases at V and 7 bases at J; junction bases unmatched: 11. CDR3 sequence (DNA): TGCAGTGCTAGTGGGGGACAGGGGTTTCAAGGTGGCTACACCTTC. Encoded protein: CSASGGQGFQGGYTF.

This sequence joins TRBV20-1 and TRBJ1-4; no definite D call. The CDR3 is made up of 15 amino acids. V was trimmed by 3 bases and J by 4 bases, leaving 15 bases between them. Germline-derived CDR1 and CDR2 are DFQATT and SNEGSKA (reference sequence). CDR3 residues: CSARESRLINEKLFF. The DNA for the CDR3 is TGCAGTGCTAGGGAATCGCGGCTGATTAATGAAAAACTGTTTTTT.

Many counts were recorded for this clonotype. V and J are TRBV5-1 and TRBJ2-7, with 7 bases fitting TRBD1. The CDR3 sequence is 16 residues long. The germline V gene has CDR1 SGHRS and CDR2 YFSETQ. V shed 1 base and J 2 bases; nucleotides not matched to a gene: 9. CDR3 nucleotide sequence: TGCGCCAGCAGCTTGTCGGGACAGAGAGGCGCCTACGAGCAGTACTTC. Amino acid sequence: CASSLSGQRGAYEQYF. Combining the CDR3 with reference TRBV5-1 and TRBJ2-7 gives the whole variable domain KAGVTQTPRYLIKTRGQQVTLSCSPISGHRSVSWYQQTPGQGLQFLFEYFSETQRNKGNFPGRFSGRQFSNSRSEMNVSTLELGDSALYLCASSLSGQRGAYEQYFGPGTRLTVT.

This clonotype was seen a few times. V gene TRBV7-2 combines with J gene TRBJ1-5, with D perhaps TRBD1 (5 bases). The CDR3 is made up of 14 amino acids. In germline, CDR1 is SGHTA, CDR2 FQGNSA. V was clipped by 3 bases and J by 5 bases, with 11 bases between them. The CDR3 spells CASSFRADYQPQHF. CDR3 nucleotide sequence: TGTGCCAGCAGCTTCAGGGCAGATTATCAGCCCCAGCATTTT. Full variable domain (remainder filled in from reference TRBV7-2 and TRBJ1-5): GAGVSQSPSNKVTEKGKDVELRCDPISGHTALYWYRQSLGQGLEFLIYFQGNSAPDKSGLPSDRFSAERTGGSVSTLTIQRTQQEDSAVYLCASSFRADYQPQHFGDGTRLSIL.

The sample holds many counts of this clonotype. The CDR3, as DNA: TGCAGTGCCCCCGAGTTCGGGGCTGAAGATACGCAGTATTTT. Amino acid sequence: CSAPEFGAEDTQYF. The rearrangement joins TRBV20-1 to TRBJ2-3; D may be TRBD1 or TRBD2 (5 bases each). Per the germline V gene, CDR1 is DFQATT and CDR2 is SNEGSKA (reference sequence). V gave up 6 bases and J gave up 5 bases, with 18 bases separating them. This CDR3 has 14 residues.

This clonotype was observed a handful of times. The gene calls are TRBV5-1 and TRBJ2-1; no definite D call. The CDR3 length is 12 residues. The germline gives CDR1 SGHRS, CDR2 YFSETQ. V dropped 5 bases and J dropped 9 bases, with 12 bases sitting between them. This CDR3 is CASSLGSIEQFF. As DNA, the CDR3 is TGCGCCAGCAGTCTGGGGTCCATTGAGCAGTTCTTC. The full variable domain, completed using reference TRBV5-1 and TRBJ2-1, is KAGVTQTPRYLIKTRGQQVTLSCSPISGHRSVSWYQQTPGQGLQFLFEYFSETQRNKGNFPGRFSGRQFSNSRSEMNVSTLELGDSALYLCASSLGSIEQFFGPGTRLTVL.